This T cell receptor beta chain emerged from a study of CD8 T cells in ankylosing spondylitis. The table lists this clonotype with many counts. Antigen: not known. CDR1 and CDR2 from the germline V gene are SGHDT and YYEEEE. The CDR3 is made up of 14 amino acids. Trimming pared 0 bases from V and 1 base from J, leaving 7 bases between. Study findings and constraints: Reported data indicate significant enrichment of disease-linked clones within matched ankylosing spondylitis synovial fluid.

Via MiXCR, TCRdb re-called the 5' RACE reads, giving one row per CDR3 protein. The data contain about 100,000 distinct CDR3 sequences, 8% to 10% of them seen just once; the ten biggest clones take up approximately 9.7%. The receptor was isolated from a male donor with ankylosing spondylitis or in good health (not recorded which). Sequences were obtained from blood, either unsorted or a sorted T cell fraction (not recorded which). This rearrangement joins TRBV5-6 to TRBJ2-5, with D unclear. The CDR3 reads CASSLAASQETQYF. The CDR3 nucleotides read TGTGCCAGCAGCTTGGCAGCTAGCCAAGAGACCCAGTACTTC.